This note documents a single T cell receptor (beta chain) sequence. The antigen is not known. The CDR3 is made up of 14 amino acids. Trimming removed 0 bases at V and 6 bases at J, with 9 bases between. Germline assignment: CDR1 SEHNR and CDR2 FQNEAQ (reference sequence). While unrecorded immune exposures were likely, the donors were nominally healthy when sampled. The data stem from a study of cytomegalovirus exposure and HLA in healthy donors. Study-wide findings and caveats: The study recorded 160 or so TCR beta chains that were cytomegalovirus-associated. Clonal expansion, a later analysis showed, was greater in HLA-associated TCR beta chains than in equally common others. The authors later found most CMV-associated TCR beta chains appeared HLA-restricted.

In the PCR, 60 Vbeta and 13 Jbeta primers were used. Some clones are missing from TCRdb's copy, which holds only in-frame ones; the method was immunoSEQ multiplex PCR. This table holds 85,000 to 110,000 clones. V gene TRBV7-9 combines with J gene TRBJ2-1; D is uncertain. Sequenced: PBMCs. The receptor was derived from a man aged 35-49 years in good health and CMV-seronegative. As DNA, the CDR3 is TGTGCCAGCAGCTTAGCGCAGGAACTCAATGAGCAGTTCTTC. Protein sequence: CASSLAQELNEQFF.